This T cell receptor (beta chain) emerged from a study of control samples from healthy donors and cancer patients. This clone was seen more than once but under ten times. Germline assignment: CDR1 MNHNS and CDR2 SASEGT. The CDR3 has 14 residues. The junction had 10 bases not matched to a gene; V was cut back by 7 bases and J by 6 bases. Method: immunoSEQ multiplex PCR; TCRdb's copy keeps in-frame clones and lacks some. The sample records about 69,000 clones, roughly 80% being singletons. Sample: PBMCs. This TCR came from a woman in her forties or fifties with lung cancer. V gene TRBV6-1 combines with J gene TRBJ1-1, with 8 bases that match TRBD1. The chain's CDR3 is CASIAETGAPEAFF. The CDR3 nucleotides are TGTGCCAGCATCGCCGAGACAGGGGCCCCTGAAGCTTTCTTT.